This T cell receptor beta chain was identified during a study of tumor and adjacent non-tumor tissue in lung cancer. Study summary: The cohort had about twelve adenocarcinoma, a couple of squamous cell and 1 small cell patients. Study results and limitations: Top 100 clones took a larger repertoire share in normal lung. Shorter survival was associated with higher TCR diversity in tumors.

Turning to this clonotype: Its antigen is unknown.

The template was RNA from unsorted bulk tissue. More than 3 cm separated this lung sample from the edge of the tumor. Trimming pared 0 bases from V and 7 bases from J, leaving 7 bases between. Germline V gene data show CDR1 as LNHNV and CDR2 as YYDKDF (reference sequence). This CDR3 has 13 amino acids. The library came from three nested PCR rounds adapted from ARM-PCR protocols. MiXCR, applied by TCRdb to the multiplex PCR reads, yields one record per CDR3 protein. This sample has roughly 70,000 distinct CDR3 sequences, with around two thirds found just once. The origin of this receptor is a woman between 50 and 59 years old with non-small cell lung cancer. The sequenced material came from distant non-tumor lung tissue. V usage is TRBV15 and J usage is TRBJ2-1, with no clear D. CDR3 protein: CATSRDRQNEQFF. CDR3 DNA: TGTGCCACCAGCAGAGATCGGCAAAATGAGCAGTTCTTC.